This T cell receptor (beta chain) was retrieved from a study of early T cells in non-severe SARS-CoV-2 infection. Study-wide background: It was bulk RNA from unsorted whole blood that was sequenced, and the chains were unpaired. Findings and caveats of the study: Private and CD4 specificities were missed by VDJdb matching, which favored anti-spike CD8 responses.

Unique molecular identifiers tagged individual cDNA molecules. MiXCR, run by TCRdb on the 5' RACE reads, gives a single entry per CDR3 protein. Among 100,000 to 120,000 distinct CDR3 sequences listed, roughly 12% were seen once. This CDR3 contains 13 residues. CDR1 is SGHVS and CDR2 is FNYEAQ in the germline V gene. V was trimmed by 1 base and J by 1 base, leaving 4 bases between them. This clonotype was counted only a few times. Its specificity is not known. This TCR came from an adult who was a healthcare worker with PCR-confirmed SARS-CoV-2 infection or an uninfected control (not recorded which). The chain links TRBV7-6 to TRBJ2-5; no definite D call. Sequenced material: whole blood, taken at baseline. As DNA, the CDR3 is TGTGCCAGCAGCTTAGGCCGCCAAGAGACCCAGTACTTC. Protein product: CASSLGRQETQYF.